This T cell receptor beta chain came from a study of blood T cells in healthy people across ages. The use of a sample-barcoded 5' primer and a J-beta primer mix characterized a second PCR of about 6 to 12 cycles. TCRdb reanalysed the 5' RACE reads using MiXCR and keeps one entry per CDR3 protein. The table has over 700,000 distinct CDR3 sequences, 20% to 25% seen once. Losses at the gene ends were 0 bases for V and 5 bases for J; bases not matched to a gene: 5. This CDR3 region has 15 residues. Germline V lookup: CDR1 SGDLS, CDR2 YYNGEE. Peripheral blood, roughly 9.1 milliliters per donor, was collected. These sequences were also reported in another study, on T cells of mothers and their children. From that second work: The study obtained over 9.5 million TCR beta CDR3 reads per mother and a few million per child.

The sequencing input was blood. V and J are TRBV9 and TRBJ2-5; 9 bases are a match to TRBD2. This clonotype was sampled from a boy under 18 in good health. CDR3 in amino acids: CASSVGAGGHETQYF. As DNA, the CDR3 is TGTGCCAGCAGCGTAGGGGCGGGGGGGCATGAGACCCAGTACTTC.